This section outlines one T cell receptor beta chain sequence together with its context. The CDR3 runs 13 residues. CDR1 is MNHEY and CDR2 is SVGEGT in the germline V gene. Trimming took 5 bases from V and 4 from J; bases not matched to a gene: 4. In the authors' methods: Nucleated cell number was recorded as an estimate derived from reference gene primer amplification. The protocol was immunoSEQ multiplex PCR, while the TCRdb copy is restricted to in-frame clones and leaves out a portion. Clone size and V and J calls were adopted from that table, with D and trimming inferred from the DNA. The sample consists of a few hundred thousand clones, around 90% of them appearing once. These data come from a study of blood T cell repertoires in COVID-19. Study context: Samples came from the United States, Italy and Spain, spanning acute and convalescent COVID-19. From T cells, B-cell-depleted T cells, or PBMCs came the material, which was cDNA or gDNA.

The chain has TRBV6-2 or TRBV6-3 and TRBJ1-2; 7 bases fit TRBD1. This TCR derives from a man aged 18 to 30 with active or convalescent COVID-19. Sequenced sample: peripheral blood. The CDR3 sequence: CASSTTGLYGYTF. Written as DNA, the CDR3 is TGTGCCAGCAGTACGACAGGGCTCTATGGCTACACCTTC.